This T cell receptor beta chain stems from a study of metastatic and nonmetastatic thyroid tumors. Using MiXCR, TCRdb re-called clones from the PCR reads. The sample lists around 38,000 clones, about 24% occurring once. Per the germline V gene, CDR1 is LGHNA and CDR2 is YSLEER. The CDR3 contains 17 residues. Germline trimming cut 1 base from V and 3 bases from J; bases unmatched to any gene: 9. Patients underwent thyroid surgery, and none had received any treatment before it. This clone has a count of ten or more. This sequence was found in a female donor with papillary thyroid cancer or a benign thyroid nodule (not recorded which). Some clones in this sample may be carry-over from other donors' samples. The sequenced material came from blood. This rearrangement joins TRBV4-3 to TRBJ1-3; 7 bases fit TRBD1. The CDR3, as DNA: TGCGCCAGCAGCCAAGGTGGAGGGGGCTTGGGTGGAAACACCATATATTTT. Translated: CASSQGGGGLGGNTIYF.